This is a list of T cell receptor beta chains from one sample in a study of CD8+ T cells in alopecia areata. Generated by immunoSEQ multiplex PCR, the TCRdb table keeps only in-frame clones and is missing some. This repertoire shows around 97,000 clones, 55% found once; its top ten account for roughly 9%. The specimen was CD4+ T cells sorted from blood. The receptors were sampled from a human donor in good health. CDR3s leave out the opening cysteine and the closing phenylalanine or tryptophan. Clone size is given for some rows only: seen once, a few or many times, or a class if the clone is expanded.

clone size,V gene,CDR3 protein
.,TRBV29-1,SVDRDIESYEQY
.,TRBV18,ASSHIKRETQY
.,TRBV5-4,ASSQDAKGGQETQY
.,TRBV30,AWRGEGTEAF
few,TRBV7-9,ASSLDRAGRTYEQY
.,TRBV7-9,ASSLGPAEAF
few,TRBV7-9,ASSQTGVGAQH
.,TRBV5-4,ASSRDRGGLQETQY
.,TRBV7-2,ASSPSPLATQH
.,TRBV7-8,ASSLVELAESGQF
few,TRBV7-7,ASSGGTGITDTQY
few,TRBV7-9,ASSLALNPTRHEKLF
.,TRBV29-1,SPHLGLASYNEQF
.,TRBV2,ASSAGQGAYSPLH
.,TRBV5-1,ASSLSRMNTEAF
.,TRBV5-6,ASSLVSSNYGYT
.,TRBV7-9,ASSLGARAYEQY
.,TRBV4-3,ASSQRPSYEQY
few,TRBV5-1,ASSLGDRLMNTEAF
.,TRBV28,ASSLIRSGANVLT
medium-sized,TRBV6-5,ASQQRDSLYEQY
.,TRBV30,AWRARGRANYGYT
.,TRBV28,ASGLAGGQETQY
once,TRBV6-5,ASRQSRQGNSPLH
.,TRBV11-1,ASSSRRTSHTQY
.,TRBV5-1,ASSFQDNHGYT
.,TRBV10-3,AIKETSGQDTQY
.,TRBV11-2,ASSLSPLAEQY
few,TRBV7-9,ASSLTGSTDTQY
few,TRBV7-2,ASSLLGDQPQH
few,TRBV4-3,ASSQGASGNTIY
.,TRBV6-6,ASSPAMGYEQY
.,TRBV27,ASSSGLAGGTQY
once,TRBV4-3,ASSPYGTGTGANVLT
.,TRBV7-2,ASSFTGTAYEQY
.,TRBV6-6,ATTINANTGELF
.,TRBV29-1,SVRTGRLNTEAF
.,TRBV19,AIPDRDYGYT
.,TRBV7-9,ASSLAGLWEQF
few,TRBV27,ASGAKGLDNEKLF
few,TRBV25-1,ASSDGKGTGEELF
once,TRBV4-1,ASSQDRRANTGELF
few,TRBV18,ASSPGTGEYEQY
.,TRBV7-7,ASSLGGARGETQY
.,TRBV6-5,ASSRSNRGLEKLF
.,TRBV4-2,ASSQEAGAYNEQF
.,TRBV25-1,ASRQGAITDTQY
few,TRBV30,AWSVPPVGEKLF
.,TRBV7-2,ASSSQGATGELF
.,TRBV6-1,ASSEAGLAENEQF
.,TRBV15,ATSRSRTSITDTQY
few,TRBV29-1,SVGPRAHTNEQF